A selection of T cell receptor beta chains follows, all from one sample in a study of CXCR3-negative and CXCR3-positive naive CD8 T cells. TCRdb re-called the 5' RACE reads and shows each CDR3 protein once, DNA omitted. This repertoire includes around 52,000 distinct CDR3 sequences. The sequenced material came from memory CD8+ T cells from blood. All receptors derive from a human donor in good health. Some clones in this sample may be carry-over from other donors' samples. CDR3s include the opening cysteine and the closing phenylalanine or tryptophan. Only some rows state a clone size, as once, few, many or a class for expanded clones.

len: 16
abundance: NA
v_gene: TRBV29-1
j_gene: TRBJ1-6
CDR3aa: CSVESRGLDVGSPLHF

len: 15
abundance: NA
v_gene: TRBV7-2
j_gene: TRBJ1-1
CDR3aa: CASSLNRGGDTEAFF

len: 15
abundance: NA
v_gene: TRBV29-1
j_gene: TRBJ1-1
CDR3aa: CSVDPRTGMNTEAFF

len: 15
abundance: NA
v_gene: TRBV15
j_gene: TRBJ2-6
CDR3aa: CATSVGNSGANVLTF

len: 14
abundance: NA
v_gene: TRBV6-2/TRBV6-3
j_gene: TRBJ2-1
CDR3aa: CACSPLDSYNEQFF

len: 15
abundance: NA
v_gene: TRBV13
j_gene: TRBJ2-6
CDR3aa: CASRVRYSGANVLTF

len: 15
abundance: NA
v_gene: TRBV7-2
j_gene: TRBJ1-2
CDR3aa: CASSGGTGGFYGYTF

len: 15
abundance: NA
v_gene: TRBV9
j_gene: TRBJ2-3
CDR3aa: CASSGDRDGTDTQYF

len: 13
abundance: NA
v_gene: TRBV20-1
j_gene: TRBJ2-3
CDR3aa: CSAREPLKDTQYF

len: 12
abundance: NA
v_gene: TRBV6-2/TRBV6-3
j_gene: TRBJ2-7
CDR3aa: CASSLSPYEQYF

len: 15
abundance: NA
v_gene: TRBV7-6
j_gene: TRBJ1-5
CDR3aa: CASSPETALYQPQHF

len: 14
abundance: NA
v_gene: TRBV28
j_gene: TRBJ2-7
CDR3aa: CASSSRGSAYEQYF

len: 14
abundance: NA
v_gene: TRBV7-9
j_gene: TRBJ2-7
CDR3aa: CASSLGNRGHEQYF

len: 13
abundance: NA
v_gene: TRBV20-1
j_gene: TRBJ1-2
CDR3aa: CSARDRGNYGYTF

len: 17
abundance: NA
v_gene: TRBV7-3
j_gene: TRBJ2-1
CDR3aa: CASSLKPGQVSYNEQFF

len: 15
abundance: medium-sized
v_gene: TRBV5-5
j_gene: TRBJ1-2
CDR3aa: CASSTHVQGAYGYTF

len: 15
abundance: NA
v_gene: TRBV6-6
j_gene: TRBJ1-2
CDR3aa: CASSYADRAIYGYTF

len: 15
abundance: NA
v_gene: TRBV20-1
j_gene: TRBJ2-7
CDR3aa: CSARQSGLAGYEQYF

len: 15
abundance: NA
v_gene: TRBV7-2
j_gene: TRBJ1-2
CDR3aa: CANSPGSSNRNGYTF

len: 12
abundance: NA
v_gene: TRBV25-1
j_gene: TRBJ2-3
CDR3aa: CASSEYTDTQYF

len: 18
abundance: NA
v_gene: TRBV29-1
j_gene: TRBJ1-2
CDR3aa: CSVEDWGTSGRPDYGYTF

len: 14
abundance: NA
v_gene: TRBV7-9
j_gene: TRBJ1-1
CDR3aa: CASTIGGLNTEAFF

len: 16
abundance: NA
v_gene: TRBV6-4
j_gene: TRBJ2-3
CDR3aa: CASSESLAGGPDTPYF

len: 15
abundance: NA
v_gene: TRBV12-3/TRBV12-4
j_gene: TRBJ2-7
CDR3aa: CASSSGLAGAYEQYF

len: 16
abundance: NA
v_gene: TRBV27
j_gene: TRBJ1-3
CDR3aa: CASSLYGDSSGNTIYF

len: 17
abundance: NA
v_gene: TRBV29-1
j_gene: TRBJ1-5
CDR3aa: CSVEDGRGAYSNQPQHF

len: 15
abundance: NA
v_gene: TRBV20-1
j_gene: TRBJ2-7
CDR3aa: CSARTPDRGGDEQYF

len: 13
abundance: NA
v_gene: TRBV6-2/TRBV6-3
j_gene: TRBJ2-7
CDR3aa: CASSVLPAYEQYF